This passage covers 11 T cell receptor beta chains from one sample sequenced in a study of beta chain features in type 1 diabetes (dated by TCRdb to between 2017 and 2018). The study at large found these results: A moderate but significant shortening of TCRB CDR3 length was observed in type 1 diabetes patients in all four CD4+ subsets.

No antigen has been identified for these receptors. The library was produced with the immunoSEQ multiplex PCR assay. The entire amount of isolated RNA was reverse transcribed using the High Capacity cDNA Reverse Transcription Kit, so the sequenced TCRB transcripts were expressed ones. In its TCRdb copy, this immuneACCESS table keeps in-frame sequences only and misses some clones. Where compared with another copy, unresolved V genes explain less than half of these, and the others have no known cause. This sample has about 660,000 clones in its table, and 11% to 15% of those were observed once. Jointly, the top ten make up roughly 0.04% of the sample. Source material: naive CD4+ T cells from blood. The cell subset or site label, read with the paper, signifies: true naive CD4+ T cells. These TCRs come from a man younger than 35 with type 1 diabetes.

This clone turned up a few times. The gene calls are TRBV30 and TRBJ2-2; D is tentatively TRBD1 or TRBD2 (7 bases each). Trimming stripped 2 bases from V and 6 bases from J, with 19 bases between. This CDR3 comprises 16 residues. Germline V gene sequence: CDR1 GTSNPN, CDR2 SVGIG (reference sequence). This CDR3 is CAWSTPRQGGAGELFF. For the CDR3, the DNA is TGTGCCTGGAGTACCCCCCGACAGGGAGGGGCCGGGGAGCTGTTTTTT. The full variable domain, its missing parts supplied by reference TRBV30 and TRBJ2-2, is SQTIHQWPATLVQPVGSPLSLECTVEGTSNPNLYWYRQAAGRGLQLLFYSVGIGQISSEVPQNLSASRPQDRQFILSSKKLLLSDSGFYLCAWSTPRQGGAGELFFGEGSRLTVL.

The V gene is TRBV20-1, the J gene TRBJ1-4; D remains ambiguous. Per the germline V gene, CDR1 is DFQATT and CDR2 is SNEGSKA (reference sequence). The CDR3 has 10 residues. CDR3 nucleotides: TGCAGCCCTGGAGTCGAAAAACTGTTTTTT. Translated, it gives CSPGVEKLFF.

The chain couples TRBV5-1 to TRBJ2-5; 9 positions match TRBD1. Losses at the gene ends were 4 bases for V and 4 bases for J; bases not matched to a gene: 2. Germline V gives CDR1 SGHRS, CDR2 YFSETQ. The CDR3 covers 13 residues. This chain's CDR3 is CASSRTGVETQYF. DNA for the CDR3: TGCGCCAGCAGCCGGACAGGGGTAGAGACCCAGTACTTC. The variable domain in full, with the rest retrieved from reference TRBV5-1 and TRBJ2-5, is KAGVTQTPRYLIKTRGQQVTLSCSPISGHRSVSWYQQTPGQGLQFLFEYFSETQRNKGNFPGRFSGRQFSNSRSEMNVSTLELGDSALYLCASSRTGVETQYFGPGTRLLVL.

The CDR3 sequence: CASSQFPKGKGEKLFF. CDR3 nucleotides: TGCGCCAGCAGCCAATTTCCGAAAGGGAAGGGTGAAAAACTGTTTTTT. This chain connects TRBV4-1 to TRBJ1-4; D not resolved. CDR3 length: 16 residues. V shed 2 bases and J shed 7 bases, with 17 bases lying between them. Germline CDR1 reads MGHRA; CDR2 reads YSYEKL.

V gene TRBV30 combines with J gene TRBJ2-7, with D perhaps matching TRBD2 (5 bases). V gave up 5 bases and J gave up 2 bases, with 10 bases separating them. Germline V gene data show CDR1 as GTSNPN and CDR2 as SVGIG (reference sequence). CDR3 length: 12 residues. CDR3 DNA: TGTGCCTGGGGGCGGGTCGCCTACGAGCAGTACTTC. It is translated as CAWGRVAYEQYF.

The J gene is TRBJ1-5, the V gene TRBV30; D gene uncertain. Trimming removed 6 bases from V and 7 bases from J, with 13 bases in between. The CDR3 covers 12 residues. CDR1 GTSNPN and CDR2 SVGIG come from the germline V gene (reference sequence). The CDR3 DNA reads TGTGCCTGCGGGCCAGGACGACAGCCCCAGCATTTT. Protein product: CACGPGRQPQHF.

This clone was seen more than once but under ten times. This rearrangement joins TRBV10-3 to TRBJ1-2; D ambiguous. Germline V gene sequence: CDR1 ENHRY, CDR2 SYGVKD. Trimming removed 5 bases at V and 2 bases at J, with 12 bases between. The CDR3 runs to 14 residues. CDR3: CAISPSPENYGYTF. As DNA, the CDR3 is TGTGCCATCAGTCCCTCCCCAGAGAACTATGGCTACACCTTC.

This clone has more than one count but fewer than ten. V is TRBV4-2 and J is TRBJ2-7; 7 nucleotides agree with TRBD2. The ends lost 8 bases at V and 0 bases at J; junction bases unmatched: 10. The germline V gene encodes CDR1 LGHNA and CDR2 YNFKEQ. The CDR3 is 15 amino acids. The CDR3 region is CASGQAGDLSYEQYF. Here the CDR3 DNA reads TGTGCCAGCGGGCAGGCGGGGGACCTCTCCTACGAGCAGTACTTC.

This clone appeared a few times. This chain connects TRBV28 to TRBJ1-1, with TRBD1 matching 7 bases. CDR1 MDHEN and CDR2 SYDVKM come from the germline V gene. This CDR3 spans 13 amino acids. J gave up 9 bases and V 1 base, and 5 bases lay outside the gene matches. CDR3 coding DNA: TGTGCCAGCAGTTTATCCCCAGGGGGGAAAGCTTTCTTT. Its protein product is CASSLSPGGKAFF.

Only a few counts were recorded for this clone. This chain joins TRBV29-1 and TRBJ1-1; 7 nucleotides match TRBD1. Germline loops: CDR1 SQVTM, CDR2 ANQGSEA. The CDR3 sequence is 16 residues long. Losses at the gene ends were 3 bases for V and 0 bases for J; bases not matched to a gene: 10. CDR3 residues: CSVEPRGTAMNTEAFF. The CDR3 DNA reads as TGCAGCGTTGAGCCGCGTGGGACAGCCATGAACACTGAAGCTTTCTTT.

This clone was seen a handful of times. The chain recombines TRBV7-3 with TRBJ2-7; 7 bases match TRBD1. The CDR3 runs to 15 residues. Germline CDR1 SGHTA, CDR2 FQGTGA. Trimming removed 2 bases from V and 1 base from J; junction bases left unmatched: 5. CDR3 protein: CASSLSPTGSYEQYF. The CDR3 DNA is TGTGCCAGCAGCTTATCTCCGACAGGGTCCTACGAGCAGTACTTC. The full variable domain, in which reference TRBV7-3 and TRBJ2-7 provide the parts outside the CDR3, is GAGVSQTPSNKVTEKGKYVELRCDPISGHTALYWYRQSLGQGPEFLIYFQGTGAADDSGLPNDRFFAVRPEGSVSTLKIQRTERGDSAVYLCASSLSPTGSYEQYFGPGTRLTVT.